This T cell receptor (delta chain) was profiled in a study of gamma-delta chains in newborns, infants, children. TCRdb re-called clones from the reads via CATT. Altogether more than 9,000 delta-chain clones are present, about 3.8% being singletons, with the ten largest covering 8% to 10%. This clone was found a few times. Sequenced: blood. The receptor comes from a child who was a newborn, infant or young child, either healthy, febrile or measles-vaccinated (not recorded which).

The CDR3 spells CAFTLPRGISRRLIF. CDR3 DNA: TGTGCCTTTACCCTTCCCCGGGGGATATCACGGAGACTCATCTTT. The chain employs TRDV3 and TRDJ1; 8 bases are shared with TRDD3. Germline-derived CDR1 and CDR2 are TVYSNPD and GDNSRS (reference sequence). The length of the CDR3 is 15 residues. With V trimmed by 1 base and J by 10 bases, 17 bases remained unmatched.